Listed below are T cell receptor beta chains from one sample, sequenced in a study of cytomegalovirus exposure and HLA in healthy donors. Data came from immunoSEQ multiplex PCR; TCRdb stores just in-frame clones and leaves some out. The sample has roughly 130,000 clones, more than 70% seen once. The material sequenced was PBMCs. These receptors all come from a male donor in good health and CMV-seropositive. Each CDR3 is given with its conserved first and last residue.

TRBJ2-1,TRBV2,CASSEWQVLAGAYNEQFF
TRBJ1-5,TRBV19,CASSTSTGKVQPQHF
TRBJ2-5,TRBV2,CASSAGLAGQETQYF
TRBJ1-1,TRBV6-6,CASSYGGRDLNTEAFF
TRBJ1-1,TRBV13,CASSQDSRGAEAFF
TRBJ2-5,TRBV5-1,CASSLVTGGPTGTQYF
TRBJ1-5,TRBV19,CASSPSPGVGQPQHF
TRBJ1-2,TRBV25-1,CASSGGTVYGYTF
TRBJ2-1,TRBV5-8,CASRAPYGRVNEQFF
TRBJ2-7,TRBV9,CASSVGTGGYYEQYF